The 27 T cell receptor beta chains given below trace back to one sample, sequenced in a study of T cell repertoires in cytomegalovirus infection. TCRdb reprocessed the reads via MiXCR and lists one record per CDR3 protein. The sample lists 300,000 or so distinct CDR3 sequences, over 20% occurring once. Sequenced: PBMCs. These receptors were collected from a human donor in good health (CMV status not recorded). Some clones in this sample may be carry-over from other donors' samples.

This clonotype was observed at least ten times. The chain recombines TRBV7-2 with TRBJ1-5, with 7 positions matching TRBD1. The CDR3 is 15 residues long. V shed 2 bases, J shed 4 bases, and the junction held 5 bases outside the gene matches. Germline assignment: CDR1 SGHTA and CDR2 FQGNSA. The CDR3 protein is CASSLWTGRNQPQHF. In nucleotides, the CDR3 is TGTGCCAGCAGCTTATGGACAGGCCGTAATCAGCCCCAGCATTTT.

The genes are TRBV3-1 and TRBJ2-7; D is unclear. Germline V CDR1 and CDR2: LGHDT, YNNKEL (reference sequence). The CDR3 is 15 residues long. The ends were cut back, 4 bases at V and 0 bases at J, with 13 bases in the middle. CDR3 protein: CASSLGLGHSYEQYF. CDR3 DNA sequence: TGTGCCAGCAGCCTAGGCTTGGGCCACTCCTACGAGCAGTACTTC.

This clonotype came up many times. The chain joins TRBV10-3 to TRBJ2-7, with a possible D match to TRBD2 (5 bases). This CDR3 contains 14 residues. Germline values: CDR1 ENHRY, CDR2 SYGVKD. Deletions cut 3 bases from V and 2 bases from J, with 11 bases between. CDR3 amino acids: CAISDGRGAYEQYF. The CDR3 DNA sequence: TGTGCCATCAGTGACGGACGGGGAGCCTACGAGCAGTACTTC.

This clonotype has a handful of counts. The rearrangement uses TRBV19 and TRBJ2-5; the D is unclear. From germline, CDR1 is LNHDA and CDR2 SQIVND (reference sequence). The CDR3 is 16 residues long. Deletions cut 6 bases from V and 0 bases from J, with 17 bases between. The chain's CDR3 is CASSTPRTLHQETQYF. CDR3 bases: TGTGCCAGTAGCACGCCTCGGACGTTACACCAAGAGACCCAGTACTTC.

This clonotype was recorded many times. DNA for the CDR3: TGTGCCAGCAGCCTAGGACTAGCGGGAGCGGTGGATACGCAGTATTTT. Translation: CASSLGLAGAVDTQYF. This rearrangement joins TRBV7-2 to TRBJ2-3; 13 bases are a match to TRBD2. CDR1 and CDR2 from the germline V gene are SGHTA and FQGNSA. The CDR3 totals 16 residues. Trimming at V came to 5 bases and at J to 6 bases, leaving 8 bases not matched to a gene. Drawing the rest from reference TRBV7-2 and TRBJ2-3, the complete variable domain is GAGVSQSPSNKVTEKGKDVELRCDPISGHTALYWYRQSLGQGLEFLIYFQGNSAPDKSGLPSDRFSAERTGGSVSTLTIQRTQQEDSAVYLCASSLGLAGAVDTQYFGPGTRLTVL.

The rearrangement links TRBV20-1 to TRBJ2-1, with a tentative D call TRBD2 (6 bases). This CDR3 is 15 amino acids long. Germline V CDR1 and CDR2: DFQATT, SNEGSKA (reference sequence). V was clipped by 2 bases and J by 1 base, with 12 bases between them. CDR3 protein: CSARSRDFSYNEQFF. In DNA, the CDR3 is TGCAGTGCTAGATCCCGGGACTTTTCCTACAATGAGCAGTTCTTC.

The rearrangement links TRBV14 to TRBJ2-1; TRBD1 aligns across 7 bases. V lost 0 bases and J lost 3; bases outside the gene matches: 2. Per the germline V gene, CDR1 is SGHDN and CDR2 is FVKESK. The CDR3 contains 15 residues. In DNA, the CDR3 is TGTGCCAGCAGCCAAGAGGGACAGCGCTACAATGAGCAGTTCTTC. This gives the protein CASSQEGQRYNEQFF.

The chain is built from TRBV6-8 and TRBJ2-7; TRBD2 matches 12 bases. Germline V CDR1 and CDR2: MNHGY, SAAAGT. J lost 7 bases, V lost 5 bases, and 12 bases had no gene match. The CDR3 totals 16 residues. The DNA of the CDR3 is TGTGCCAGCAGTGCCTCTTCTAGCGGGGGGGCGTATGAGCAGTACTTC. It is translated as CASSASSSGGAYEQYF.

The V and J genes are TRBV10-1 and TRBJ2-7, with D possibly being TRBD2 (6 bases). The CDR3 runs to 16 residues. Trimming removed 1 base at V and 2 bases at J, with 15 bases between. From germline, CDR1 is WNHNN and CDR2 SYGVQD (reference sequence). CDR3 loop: CASSEFGLGGAYEQYF. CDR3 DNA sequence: TGCGCCAGCAGTGAGTTCGGCTTGGGAGGCGCCTACGAGCAGTACTTC.

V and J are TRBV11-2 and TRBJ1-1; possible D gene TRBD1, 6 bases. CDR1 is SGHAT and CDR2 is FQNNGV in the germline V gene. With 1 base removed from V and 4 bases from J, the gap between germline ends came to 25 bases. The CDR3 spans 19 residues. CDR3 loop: CASSLAQVWTASFGTEAFF. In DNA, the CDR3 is TGTGCCAGCAGCTTAGCCCAGGTTTGGACAGCATCTTTTGGCACTGAAGCTTTCTTT.

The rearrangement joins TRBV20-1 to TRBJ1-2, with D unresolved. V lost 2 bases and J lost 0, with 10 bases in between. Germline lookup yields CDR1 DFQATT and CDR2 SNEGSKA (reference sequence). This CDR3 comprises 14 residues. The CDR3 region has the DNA TGCAGTGCTAGACCTGGGAGTTCTAACTATGGCTACACCTTC. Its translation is CSARPGSSNYGYTF.

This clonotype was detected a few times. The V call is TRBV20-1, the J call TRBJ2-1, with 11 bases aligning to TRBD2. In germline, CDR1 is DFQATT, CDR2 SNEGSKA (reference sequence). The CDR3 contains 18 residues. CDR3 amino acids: CSTVVGTSGQSSYNEQFF. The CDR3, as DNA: TGCAGCACAGTGGTAGGGACTAGCGGCCAGAGCTCCTACAATGAGCAGTTCTTC.

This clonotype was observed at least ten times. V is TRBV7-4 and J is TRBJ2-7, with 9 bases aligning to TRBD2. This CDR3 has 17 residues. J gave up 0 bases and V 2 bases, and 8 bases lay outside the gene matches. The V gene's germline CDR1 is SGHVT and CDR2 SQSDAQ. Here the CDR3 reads CASSLYASGTSSYEQYF. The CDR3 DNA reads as TGTGCCAGCAGCTTATACGCTAGCGGGACGAGCTCCTACGAGCAGTACTTC.

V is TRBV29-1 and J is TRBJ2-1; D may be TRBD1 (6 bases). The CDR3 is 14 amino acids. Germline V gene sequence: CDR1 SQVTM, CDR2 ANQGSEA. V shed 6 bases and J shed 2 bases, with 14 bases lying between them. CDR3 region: CSVGPGTPYNEQFF. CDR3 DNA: TGCAGCGTGGGGCCTGGGACACCCTACAATGAGCAGTTCTTC.

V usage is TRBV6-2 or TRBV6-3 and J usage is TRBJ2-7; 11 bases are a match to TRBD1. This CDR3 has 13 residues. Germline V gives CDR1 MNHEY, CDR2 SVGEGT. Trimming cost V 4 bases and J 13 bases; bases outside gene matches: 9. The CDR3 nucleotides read TGTGCCAGCAGTTCGGGCCGGGACAGGGGGTACTACTTC. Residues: CASSSGRDRGYYF.

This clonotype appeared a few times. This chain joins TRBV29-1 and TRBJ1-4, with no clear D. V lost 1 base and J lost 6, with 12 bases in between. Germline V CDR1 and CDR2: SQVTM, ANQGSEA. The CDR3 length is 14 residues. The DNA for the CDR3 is TGCAGCGTTGAAGTTGGGGTATCAGATGAAAAACTGTTTTTT. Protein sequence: CSVEVGVSDEKLFF.

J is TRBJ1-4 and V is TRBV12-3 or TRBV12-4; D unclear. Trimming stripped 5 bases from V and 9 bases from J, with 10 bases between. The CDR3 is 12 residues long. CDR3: CASSAPIKKLFF. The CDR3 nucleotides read TGTGCCAGCAGTGCTCCTATCAAAAAACTGTTTTTT.

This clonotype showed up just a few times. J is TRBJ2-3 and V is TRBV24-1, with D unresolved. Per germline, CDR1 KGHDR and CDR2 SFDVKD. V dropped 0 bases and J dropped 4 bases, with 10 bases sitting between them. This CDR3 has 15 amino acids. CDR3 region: CATSDLSGLADTQYF. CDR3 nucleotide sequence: TGTGCCACCAGTGATTTGTCGGGTCTCGCAGATACGCAGTATTTT.

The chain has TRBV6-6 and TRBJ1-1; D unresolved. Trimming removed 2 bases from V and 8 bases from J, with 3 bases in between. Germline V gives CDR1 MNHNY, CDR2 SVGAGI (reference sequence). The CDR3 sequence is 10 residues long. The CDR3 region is CASSYAEAFF. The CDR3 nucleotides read TGTGCCAGCAGTTACGCAGAAGCTTTCTTT.

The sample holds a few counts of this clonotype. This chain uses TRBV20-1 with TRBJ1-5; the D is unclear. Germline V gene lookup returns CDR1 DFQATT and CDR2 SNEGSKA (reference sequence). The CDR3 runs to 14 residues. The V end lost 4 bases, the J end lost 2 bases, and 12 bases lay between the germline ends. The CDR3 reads CSAIVAGGNQPQHF. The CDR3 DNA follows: TGCAGTGCTATAGTAGCGGGCGGCAATCAGCCCCAGCATTTT.

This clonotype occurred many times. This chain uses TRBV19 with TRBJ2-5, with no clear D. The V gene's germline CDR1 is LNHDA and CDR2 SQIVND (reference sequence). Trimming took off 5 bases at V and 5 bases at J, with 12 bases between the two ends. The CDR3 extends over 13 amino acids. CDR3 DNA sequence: TGTGCCAGTAGTCCTAGTAGTATGGAGACCCAGTACTTC. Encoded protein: CASSPSSMETQYF. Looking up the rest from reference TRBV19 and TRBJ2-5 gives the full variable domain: DGGITQSPKYLFRKEGQNVTLSCEQNLNHDAMYWYRQDPGQGLRLIYYSQIVNDFQKGDIAEGYSVSREKKESFPLTVTSAQKNPTAFYLCASSPSSMETQYFGPGTRLLVL.

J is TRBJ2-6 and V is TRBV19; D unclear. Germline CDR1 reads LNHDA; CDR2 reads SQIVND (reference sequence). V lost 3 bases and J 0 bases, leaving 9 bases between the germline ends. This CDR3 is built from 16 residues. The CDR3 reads CASSIQALSGANVLTF. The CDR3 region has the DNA TGTGCCAGTAGTATCCAGGCCCTCTCTGGGGCCAACGTCCTGACTTTC.

The CDR3 spells CASSFGDRAGEKLFF. CDR3 nucleotides: TGTGCCAGCAGTTTCGGGGACAGGGCGGGGGAAAAACTGTTTTTT. The chain carries TRBV12-3 or TRBV12-4 and TRBJ1-4; 9 nucleotides agree with TRBD1. This CDR3 has 15 residues. J lost 8 bases, V lost 3 bases, and 7 bases had no gene match.

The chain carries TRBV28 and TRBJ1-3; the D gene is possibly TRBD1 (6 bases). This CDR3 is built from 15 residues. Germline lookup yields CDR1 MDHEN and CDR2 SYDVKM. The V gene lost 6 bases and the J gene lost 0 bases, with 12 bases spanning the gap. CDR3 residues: CASSRRTVSGNTIYF. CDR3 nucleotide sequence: TGTGCCAGCAGCCGACGGACAGTCTCTGGAAACACCATATATTTT.

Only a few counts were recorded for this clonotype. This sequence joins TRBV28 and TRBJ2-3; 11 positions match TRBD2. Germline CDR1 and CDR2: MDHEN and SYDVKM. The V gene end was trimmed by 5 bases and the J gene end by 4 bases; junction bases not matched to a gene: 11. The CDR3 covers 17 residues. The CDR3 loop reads CASSQLAGGLVADTQYF. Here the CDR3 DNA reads TGTGCCAGCAGTCAATTAGCGGGGGGGCTTGTCGCAGATACGCAGTATTTT.

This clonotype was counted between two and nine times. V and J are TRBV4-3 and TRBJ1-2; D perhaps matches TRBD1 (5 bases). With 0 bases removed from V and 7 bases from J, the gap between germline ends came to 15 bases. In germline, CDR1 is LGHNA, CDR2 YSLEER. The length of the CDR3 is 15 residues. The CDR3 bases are TGCGCCAGCAGCCAAGATGTTGGCAGGGTGTCTGGCTACACCTTC. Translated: CASSQDVGRVSGYTF.

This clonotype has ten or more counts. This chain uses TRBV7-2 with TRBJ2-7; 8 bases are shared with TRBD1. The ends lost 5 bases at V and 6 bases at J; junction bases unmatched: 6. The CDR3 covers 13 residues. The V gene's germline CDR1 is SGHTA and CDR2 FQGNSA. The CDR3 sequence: CASSRGQGREQYF. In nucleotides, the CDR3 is TGTGCCAGCAGCCGAGGACAGGGCCGCGAGCAGTACTTC.